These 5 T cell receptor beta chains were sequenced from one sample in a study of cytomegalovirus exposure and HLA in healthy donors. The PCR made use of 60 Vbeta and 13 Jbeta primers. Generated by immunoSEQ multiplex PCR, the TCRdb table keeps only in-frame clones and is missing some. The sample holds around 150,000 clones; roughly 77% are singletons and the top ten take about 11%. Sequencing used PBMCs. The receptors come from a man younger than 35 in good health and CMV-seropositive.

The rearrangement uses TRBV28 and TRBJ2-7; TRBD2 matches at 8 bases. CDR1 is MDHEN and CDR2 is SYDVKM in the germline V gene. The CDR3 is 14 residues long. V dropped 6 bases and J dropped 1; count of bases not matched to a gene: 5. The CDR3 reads CASSGGGRSYEQYF. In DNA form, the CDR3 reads TGTGCCAGCAGCGGGGGGGGTAGGTCCTACGAGCAGTACTTC.

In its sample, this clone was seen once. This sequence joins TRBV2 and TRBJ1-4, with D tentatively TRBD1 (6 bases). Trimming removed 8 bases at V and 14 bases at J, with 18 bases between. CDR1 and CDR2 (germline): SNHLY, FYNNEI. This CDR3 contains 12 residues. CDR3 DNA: TGTGCCAGCGTCAATACAGGGCAGCAGCTGTTTTTT. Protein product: CASVNTGQQLFF.

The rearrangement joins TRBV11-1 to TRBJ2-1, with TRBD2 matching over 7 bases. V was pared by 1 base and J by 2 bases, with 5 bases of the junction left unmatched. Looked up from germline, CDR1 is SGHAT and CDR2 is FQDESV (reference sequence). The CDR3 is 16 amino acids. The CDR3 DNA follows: TGTGCCAGCAGCTTAGTAGCTAGCGGACCCTACAATGAGCAGTTCTTC. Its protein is CASSLVASGPYNEQFF.

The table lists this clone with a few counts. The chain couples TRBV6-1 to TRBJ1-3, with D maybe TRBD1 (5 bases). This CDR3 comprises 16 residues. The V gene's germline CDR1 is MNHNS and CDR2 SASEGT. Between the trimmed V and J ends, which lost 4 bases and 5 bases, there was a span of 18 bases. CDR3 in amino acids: CASSAQGSRGRNTIYF. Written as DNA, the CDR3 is TGTGCCAGCAGTGCTCAGGGATCTAGAGGCAGAAACACCATATATTTT.

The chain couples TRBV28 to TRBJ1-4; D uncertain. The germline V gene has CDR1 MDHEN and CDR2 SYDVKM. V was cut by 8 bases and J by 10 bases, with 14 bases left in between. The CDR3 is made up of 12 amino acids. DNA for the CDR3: TGTGCCAGCTGTTACCGGTTCGGAAAACTGTTTTTT. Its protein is CASCYRFGKLFF.